The rows below give T cell receptor beta chains drawn from one sample of a study of T cells in Graves' hyperthyroidism and ophthalmopathy. TCRdb re-derived calls from the multiplex PCR reads in MiXCR, one entry per CDR3 protein. The sample has around 340,000 distinct CDR3 sequences, 15% to 20% seen once. The specimen sequenced was blood. These receptors came from a woman aged 35 to 49 with Graves' ophthalmopathy. Each CDR3 is given with its conserved first and last residue. The D gene is left open where the match is weak. Expanded clones are given a class, and other clones once, few, many or no size at all.

clone_size	j_call	d_call	v_call	cdr3_aa	cdr3_nt
many	TRBJ2-2	.	TRBV7-6	CASSLAAGWEYAGELFF	TGTGCCAGCAGCTTAGCCGCGGGGTGGGAGTATGCCGGGGAGCTGTTTTTT
many	TRBJ2-4	TRBD2	TRBV19	CASTRLAGVQGDIQYF	TGTGCCAGTACCAGACTAGCGGGAGTCCAAGGGGACATTCAGTACTTC
many	TRBJ1-5	.	TRBV6-1	CASSVGLSNQPQHF	TGTGCCAGCAGTGTTGGGCTTAGCAATCAGCCCCAGCATTTT
many	TRBJ1-1	TRBD1	TRBV28	CASSLQGGGIAFF	TGTGCCAGCAGCCTACAGGGGGGGGGTATAGCTTTCTTT
many	TRBJ1-5	.	TRBV19	CASSIRSDVQPQHF	TGTGCCAGTAGTATAAGGTCGGACGTCCAGCCCCAGCATTTT
many	TRBJ2-2	.	TRBV12-3/TRBV12-4	CASSLRAQRELFF	TGTGCCAGCAGTTTGCGGGCGCAGAGGGAGCTGTTTTTT
few	TRBJ2-5	TRBD2	TRBV6-1	CASRGAGEETQYF	TGTGCCAGCAGGGGAGCGGGAGAAGAGACCCAGTACTTC
.	TRBJ2-7	.	TRBV2	CASSDNISYEQYF	TGTGCCAGCAGTGATAACATCTCCTACGAGCAGTACTTC
many	TRBJ1-1	.	TRBV4-1	CASSQEGRKSEAFF	TGCGCCAGCAGCCAAGAAGGGCGGAAAAGTGAAGCTTTCTTT
many	TRBJ1-1	TRBD1	TRBV19	CASSIDRGRNTEAFF	TGTGCCAGTAGTATCGACAGGGGCCGAAACACTGAAGCTTTCTTT
many	TRBJ1-2	.	TRBV2	CASTGPFYGYTF	TGTGCCAGCACGGGTCCATTCTATGGCTACACCTTC
many	TRBJ2-2	.	TRBV19	CASSSTGNTGELFF	TGTGCCAGTAGTTCCACAGGGAACACCGGGGAGCTGTTTTTT
many	TRBJ1-1	.	TRBV4-1	CASSQEGSAEAFF	TGCGCCAGCAGCCAAGAGGGCTCGGCTGAAGCTTTCTTT
.	TRBJ2-5	.	TRBV6-1	CASSGGQRQSQYF	TGTGCCAGCAGTGGAGGACAGCGGCAGAGCCAGTACTTC
few	TRBJ2-2	TRBD1	TRBV11-1	CASSPRASGTGGHTGELFF	TGTGCCAGCAGCCCCCGAGCCTCCGGGACAGGGGGTCACACCGGGGAGCTGTTTTTT
once	TRBJ1-3	.	TRBV12-3/TRBV12-4	CASSSYSDAGNTIYF	TGTGCCAGCAGTTCTTACTCGGATGCTGGAAACACCATATATTTT
.	TRBJ2-7	TRBD1	TRBV7-6	CASSSVPGQGGEQYF	TGTGCCAGCAGCTCTGTCCCGGGACAGGGGGGGGAGCAGTACTTC
once	TRBJ2-5	TRBD2	TRBV20-1	CSASRSAGAPQTQYF	TGCAGTGCTAGCCGATCAGCGGGGGCTCCGCAGACCCAGTACTTC
many	TRBJ2-7	.	TRBV5-1	CASSLTPNAHYEQYF	TGCGCCAGCAGCTTAACACCAAACGCACACTACGAGCAGTACTTC
many	TRBJ1-2	.	TRBV20-1	CSARDLGPRANYGYTF	TGCAGTGCTAGAGATTTGGGCCCCCGAGCTAACTATGGCTACACCTTC
many	TRBJ2-7	TRBD2	TRBV20-1	CSAGLGASYEQYF	TGCAGTGCTGGACTAGGGGCTTCCTACGAGCAGTACTTC
few	TRBJ2-3	.	TRBV3-1	CASSLPTGATQYF	TGTGCCAGCAGTCTCCCGACAGGAGCTACGCAGTATTTT
many	TRBJ1-5	.	TRBV7-2	CASSLGEKQPQHF	TGTGCCAGCAGCTTAGGTGAGAAGCAGCCCCAGCATTTT
many	TRBJ1-1	TRBD1	TRBV28	CASSTNRGRGAEAFF	TGTGCCAGCAGCACCAACAGGGGAAGGGGTGCCGAAGCTTTCTTT
few	TRBJ2-5	TRBD1	TRBV4-1	CASSQADRVGETQYF	TGCGCCAGCAGCCAAGCAGACAGGGTCGGAGAGACCCAGTACTTC
many	TRBJ2-7	.	TRBV11-2	CASSLSGGYEQYF	TGTGCCAGCAGCTTATCTGGAGGGTACGAGCAGTACTTC
many	TRBJ2-2	TRBD1	TRBV30	CGGQANTGELFF	TGTGGCGGACAGGCCAACACCGGGGAGCTGTTTTTT
many	TRBJ2-5	TRBD2	TRBV6-4	CASFTGESKTSGLQETQYF	TGTGCCAGCTTCACCGGGGAGTCTAAGACTAGCGGGCTTCAAGAGACCCAGTACTTC
.	TRBJ1-1	.	TRBV28	CASRDTTNTEAFF	TGTGCCAGCAGGGATACAACGAACACTGAAGCTTTCTTT
many	TRBJ1-5	.	TRBV10-2	CASSTGTLNQPQHF	TGCGCCAGCAGTACCGGGACACTTAATCAGCCCCAGCATTTT
many	TRBJ1-1	.	TRBV19	CASSPRGWDTEAFF	TGTGCCAGTAGCCCCCGAGGTTGGGACACTGAAGCTTTCTTT
many	TRBJ1-1	.	TRBV6-1	CASSEGNTEAFF	TGTGCCAGCAGTGAGGGGAACACTGAAGCTTTCTTT
many	TRBJ2-7	.	TRBV6-2/TRBV6-3	CASSYGREHEQYF	TGTGCCAGCAGTTATGGACGGGAGCACGAGCAGTACTTC
many	TRBJ2-7	.	TRBV4-1	CASSQPTSRYAYEQYF	TGCGCCAGCAGCCAACCTACTAGCAGATACGCCTACGAGCAGTACTTC
many	TRBJ2-7	.	TRBV2	CASSTTTWSYEQYF	TGTGCCAGCAGCACGACGACTTGGTCCTACGAGCAGTACTTC
many	TRBJ1-3	.	TRBV30	CAWNLGGTAGNTIYF	TGTGCCTGGAACCTGGGGGGGACCGCTGGAAACACCATATATTTT
.	TRBJ2-7	.	TRBV20-1	CSAPTLPASSYEQYF	TGCAGTGCACCAACCCTCCCGGCAAGCTCCTACGAGCAGTACTTC
many	TRBJ2-3	.	TRBV11-2	CASTPGPTDTQYF	TGTGCCAGCACCCCCGGGCCCACAGATACGCAGTATTTT
few	TRBJ1-2	TRBD1	TRBV4-3	CASSQVIGGAVSSGYTF	TGCGCCAGCAGCCAAGTCATAGGGGGCGCGGTTAGTTCTGGCTACACCTTC
many	TRBJ1-1	.	TRBV29-1	CSVEDHGRGFAEAFF	TGCAGCGTTGAAGATCATGGCAGGGGTTTTGCTGAAGCTTTCTTT
many	TRBJ2-7	TRBD2	TRBV12-3/TRBV12-4	CASSLTSGKGEQYF	TGTGCCAGCAGTTTGACTAGCGGGAAGGGCGAGCAGTACTTC
many	TRBJ1-1	.	TRBV10-2	CASSVGATEAFF	TGCGCCAGCAGTGTGGGGGCGACTGAAGCTTTCTTT
many	TRBJ2-7	.	TRBV13	CASSSRAQEYEQYF	TGTGCCAGCAGCTCGCGGGCTCAGGAGTACGAGCAGTACTTC
many	TRBJ2-2	TRBD2	TRBV27	CASASGTNTGELFF	TGTGCCAGCGCCAGCGGGACGAACACCGGGGAGCTGTTTTTT
many	TRBJ2-7	TRBD2	TRBV9	CASSVDSGNSAYEQYF	TGTGCCAGCAGCGTAGATAGCGGGAATAGCGCATACGAGCAGTACTTC